The 14 T cell receptor beta chains below all came from one sample that was sequenced in a study of T cell responses to AZD1222 COVID-19 vaccine. The repertoire was sequenced with immunoSEQ multiplex PCR; TCRdb's copy has only in-frame clones and lacks some. This sample has 95,000 to 150,000 clones, with approximately 94% found just once. The source material was peripheral blood, sampled 28 days after the second AZD1222 dose. The receptor source for this set is an adult who received the AZD1222 COVID-19 vaccine.

The V and J genes are TRBV27 and TRBJ1-6, with D uncertain. With 7 bases removed from V and 6 bases from J, the gap between germline ends came to 10 bases. CDR1 and CDR2 (germline): MNHEY, SMNVEV (reference sequence). The CDR3 totals 13 residues. This CDR3 reads CASKDNPNSPLHF. The CDR3 DNA reads as TGTGCCAGCAAAGATAACCCTAATTCACCCCTCCACTTT.

V usage is TRBV7-8 and J usage is TRBJ2-5; 7 bases match TRBD1. J lost 5 bases, V lost 1 base, and 10 bases had no gene match. Per germline, CDR1 SGHVS and CDR2 FQNEAQ. This CDR3 comprises 16 residues. The CDR3 sequence is CASSLEGLARGETQYF. For the CDR3, the DNA is TGTGCCAGCAGCTTAGAAGGACTGGCCAGGGGGGAGACCCAGTACTTC.

The chain recombines TRBV10-3 with TRBJ1-2, with 10 bases that match TRBD1. This CDR3 comprises 15 residues. Germline V gene sequence: CDR1 ENHRY, CDR2 SYGVKD. V gave up 8 bases and J gave up 8 bases; unmatched junction bases: 14. The CDR3 DNA reads as TGTGCCATCGGGGGAGGGACAGGGGATATGAACGGCTACACCTTC. Protein: CAIGGGTGDMNGYTF.

The chain carries TRBV16 and TRBJ2-2; D perhaps matches TRBD1 (5 bases). This CDR3 contains 13 residues. Germline CDR1 reads KGHSY; CDR2 reads FQNENV. Trimming shortened V by 6 bases and J by 5 bases, and 10 bases separated the two germline ends. The CDR3 DNA reads as TGTGCCAGCAGACCTCAGGGAACCGGGGAGCTGTTTTTT. Amino acid sequence: CASRPQGTGELFF.

The chain has TRBV6-1 and TRBJ1-5; the D gene is possibly TRBD1 (6 bases). The V gene lost 3 bases and the J gene lost 1 base, with 13 bases spanning the gap. The CDR3 is 16 amino acids. Germline V lookup: CDR1 MNHNS, CDR2 SASEGT. The CDR3: CASSDPGQPSNQPQHF. CDR3 DNA sequence: TGTGCCAGCAGTGACCCGGGACAACCAAGCAATCAGCCCCAGCATTTT.

The V and J genes are TRBV3-1 (or the pseudogene TRBV3-2) and TRBJ1-6; D is ambiguous. The germline CDR1 and CDR2 sequences are LGHDT and YNNKEL (reference sequence). The CDR3 has 16 residues. Between the trimmed V and J ends, which lost 6 bases and 0 bases, there was a span of 12 bases. The CDR3 DNA is TGTGCCAGCAGTCATAGCGCAGTCTCCTATAATTCACCCCTCCACTTT. Its protein product is CASSHSAVSYNSPLHF.

This chain connects TRBV20-1 to TRBJ1-1, with D maybe TRBD1 (5 bases). Between the trimmed V and J ends, which lost 5 bases and 11 bases, there was a span of 15 bases. Germline V gene lookup returns CDR1 DFQATT and CDR2 SNEGSKA (reference sequence). This CDR3 is built from 11 residues. The CDR3 DNA reads TGCAGTGCTTGGGGCAGGGTCGGGGCTTTCTTT. Its protein is CSAWGRVGAFF.

This clone was recorded once. The chain couples TRBV7-2 to TRBJ2-3; no clear D. The CDR3 spans 14 residues. Germline loops: CDR1 SGHTA, CDR2 FQGNSA. V lost 5 bases to trimming and J lost 4 bases, with 13 bases between them. The CDR3 protein is CASSLPQAADTQYF. CDR3 nucleotide sequence: TGTGCCAGCAGCCTACCCCAAGCCGCAGATACGCAGTATTTT. Supplemented by reference TRBV7-2 and TRBJ2-3, the full variable domain reads GAGVSQSPSNKVTEKGKDVELRCDPISGHTALYWYRQSLGQGLEFLIYFQGNSAPDKSGLPSDRFSAERTGGSVSTLTIQRTQQEDSAVYLCASSLPQAADTQYFGPGTRLTVL.

The gene calls are TRBV24-1 and TRBJ2-5; no firm D call. The CDR3 extends over 16 amino acids. V lost 4 bases and J 1 base, leaving 15 bases between the germline ends. From germline, CDR1 is KGHDR and CDR2 SFDVKD. CDR3 DNA sequence: TGTGCCACCAGTGACCCCGCGGCGTCCGGCCAAGAGACCCAGTACTTC. As protein: CATSDPAASGQETQYF.

The V and J genes are TRBV6-5 and TRBJ1-4, with D perhaps matching TRBD1 (6 bases). CDR1 and CDR2 from the germline V gene are MNHEY and SVGAGI. The CDR3 has 13 residues. Trimming removed 9 bases at V and 5 bases at J, with 13 bases between. Here the CDR3 DNA reads TGTGCCAGTAACCGGGACAAAAATGAAAAACTGTTTTTT. Translation: CASNRDKNEKLFF.

The rearrangement links TRBV29-1 to TRBJ2-1; possibly TRBD1 for D (6 bases). The CDR3 covers 14 residues. Trimming removed 3 bases at V and 0 bases at J, with 9 bases between. The germline V gene has CDR1 SQVTM and CDR2 ANQGSEA. This chain's CDR3 is CSVEGHNSYNEQFF. In DNA form, the CDR3 reads TGCAGCGTTGAGGGACACAACTCCTACAATGAGCAGTTCTTC.

The CDR3: CASSEQSGRFQETQYF. CDR3 nucleotide sequence: TGTGCCAGCAGCGAACAAAGCGGGAGGTTCCAAGAGACCCAGTACTTC. This rearrangement joins TRBV5-6 to TRBJ2-5; 9 bases align to TRBD2. The CDR3 is made up of 16 amino acids. Germline-derived CDR1 and CDR2 are SGHDT and YYEEEE. The trim removed 4 bases at V and 1 base at J, leaving 8 bases unmatched.

V usage is TRBV10-3 and J usage is TRBJ1-5, with D unresolved. Germline loops: CDR1 ENHRY, CDR2 SYGVKD. The CDR3 runs to 12 residues. The V end was cut by 4 bases, the J end by 4 bases, with 5 bases between. This CDR3 reads CAISAPNQPQHF. CDR3 bases: TGTGCCATCAGTGCCCCGAATCAGCCCCAGCATTTT.

The rearrangement uses TRBV10-3 and TRBJ1-1, with 7 bases lining up with TRBD1. Germline V CDR1 and CDR2: ENHRY, SYGVKD. The CDR3 spans 15 residues. V lost 2 bases, J lost 1 base, and 4 bases stayed unmatched. The DNA of the CDR3 is TGTGCCATCAGTGAGGCGACAGGGCCGAACACTGAAGCTTTCTTT. As protein: CAISEATGPNTEAFF.